The present TCR beta chain was sequenced within a study of identical twins. General study points: Where out-of-frame alpha sequences were twin-shared, they showed excess low generation probability.

Note on this clonotype: Its target is unknown.

Each CDR3 protein is one row after TCRdb ran MiXCR on the 5' RACE reads. This sample yields approximately 530,000 distinct CDR3 sequences, of which approximately 20% are seen a single time; more than 0.4% belongs to the top ten. The CDR3 consists of 11 residues. The V gene's germline CDR1 is SQVTM and CDR2 ANQGSEA. The V gene end was trimmed by 4 bases and the J gene end by 10 bases; junction bases not matched to a gene: 2. These data were also filed under a second study, of yellow fever vaccine responses in identical twins.

The chain links TRBV29-1 to TRBJ2-1, with TRBD2 identical over 9 bases. The sample comprised CD4+ T cells sorted from blood. The receptor's source is a woman aged 18-35 years in good health. The chain's CDR3 is CSVVTSGEQFF. CDR3 coding DNA: TGCAGCGTTGTCACTAGCGGGGAGCAGTTCTTC.